The present T cell receptor beta chain was sequenced within a study of cytomegalovirus exposure and HLA in healthy donors. Study-wide background: Unique TCRs from HLA-typed donors, around 93 million of them, were held in an early data release.

The PCR was carried out with 60 Vbeta primers and 13 Jbeta primers. The data were produced by immunoSEQ multiplex PCR, yet TCRdb's version contains in-frame clones alone and is incomplete. The top ten clones hold 4.5% of a sample with under 200,000 clones, around 67% of them seen once. This clone showed up just once. The V and J ends lost 9 bases and 1 base, in that order; junction bases with no gene match: 7. Germline CDR1 LNHDA, CDR2 SQIVND (reference sequence). The CDR3 has 14 amino acids. The TCR was taken from a woman aged 18-35 years in good health and CMV-seropositive. The genes are TRBV19 and TRBJ2-5; TRBD1 matches at 8 bases. The sequenced material came from PBMCs. CDR3 DNA sequence: TGTGCCAGCTCCGACAGGGGAGGCCAAGAGACCCAGTACTTC. It translates to CASSDRGGQETQYF.